This T cell receptor beta chain was sequenced for a study of control samples from healthy donors and cancer patients. Only in-frame clones appear in the TCRdb table, and some are missing; sequencing was by immunoSEQ multiplex PCR. The sample lists 150,000 to 200,000 clones, more than 90% occurring once. This clone showed up just once. Deletions cut 3 bases from V and 10 bases from J, with 16 bases between. The germline V gene encodes CDR1 MNHNS and CDR2 SASEGT. The CDR3 is 15 amino acids. Specimen: blood. The receptor was derived from a woman in her 40s in good health. V usage is TRBV6-1 and J usage is TRBJ1-6; D gene ambiguous. The CDR3 loop reads CASSDRGPPRSPLHF. The CDR3, as DNA: TGTGCCAGCAGTGATCGGGGTCCTCCTAGGTCACCCCTCCACTTT.